The TCR beta chain described here comes from a study of blood T cell repertoires in COVID-19. Study as a whole: Samples came from the United States, Italy and Spain, spanning acute and convalescent COVID-19. T cells, B-cell-depleted T cells, or PBMCs supplied cDNA or gDNA.

The CDR3 runs 14 residues. V was pared by 4 bases and J by 1 base, with 11 bases between. Germline CDR1 and CDR2: SGDLS and YYNGEE. Repertoires were generated with immunoSEQ multiplex PCR, while TCRdb's copy carries only in-frame clones and drops some. The sample records approximately 260,000 clones, approximately 88% being singletons. Adults between roughly 18 and 90 years of age took part from 24 US areas. This TCR derives from a woman aged 40 to 49 with acute COVID-19. This rearrangement joins TRBV9 to TRBJ1-1, with D tentatively TRBD1 (6 bases). Sequenced: PBMCs or T cells enriched from blood (not recorded which). The chain's CDR3 is CASSTGWENTEAFF. CDR3 nucleotide sequence: TGTGCCAGCAGCACAGGGTGGGAGAACACTGAAGCTTTCTTT.